This is a list of T cell receptor beta chains from one sample in a study of blood T cell repertoires in COVID-19. Measured with immunoSEQ multiplex PCR; TCRdb has only the in-frame clones, and not every one. The sample has approximately 220,000 clones, roughly 89% seen once; the top ten hold about 6%. The sequencing input was peripheral blood. The origin of the receptors is a man aged 60 to 69 who had recovered from COVID-19. Each CDR3 is given with its conserved first and last residue. The D gene is left open where the match is weak. Only part of the rows carry a size: once, few, many, or a class if the clone is expanded.

j_call: TRBJ2-7
clone_size: few
d_call: -
v_call: TRBV4-2
cdr3_aa: CASSQERLRDNEGDEQYF
cdr3_nt: TGTGCCAGCAGCCAAGAAAGGTTACGAGACAATGAAGGCGACGAGCAGTACTTC

j_call: TRBJ2-5
clone_size: -
d_call: TRBD1
v_call: TRBV11-3
cdr3_aa: CASSQTGAKQETQYF
cdr3_nt: TGTGCCAGCAGCCAGACAGGGGCGAAACAAGAGACCCAGTACTTC

j_call: TRBJ2-2
clone_size: -
d_call: -
v_call: TRBV28
cdr3_aa: CASSRRTGNTGELFF
cdr3_nt: TGTGCCAGCAGTCGCCGGACTGGGAACACCGGGGAGCTGTTTTTT

j_call: TRBJ1-3
clone_size: few
d_call: -
v_call: TRBV7-2
cdr3_aa: CASSLVFTGNTIYF
cdr3_nt: TGTGCCAGCAGCTTAGTCTTTACTGGAAACACCATATATTTT

j_call: TRBJ2-5
clone_size: once
d_call: -
v_call: TRBV10-1
cdr3_aa: CASSPGLETQYF
cdr3_nt: TGCGCCAGCAGCCCAGGGTTAGAGACCCAGTACTTC

j_call: TRBJ2-7
clone_size: -
d_call: TRBD2
v_call: TRBV27
cdr3_aa: CASSFWLAGVNEQYF
cdr3_nt: TGTGCCAGCAGTTTCTGGCTAGCGGGAGTTAACGAGCAGTACTTC

j_call: TRBJ1-3
clone_size: -
d_call: TRBD1
v_call: TRBV7-9
cdr3_aa: CASSLALGQGQGNTIYF
cdr3_nt: TGTGCCAGCAGCTTAGCCCTAGGACAGGGGCAGGGAAACACCATATATTTT

j_call: TRBJ1-4
clone_size: few
d_call: TRBD1
v_call: TRBV9
cdr3_aa: CASSVGPQGGREKLFF
cdr3_nt: TGTGCCAGCAGCGTGGGCCCACAGGGGGGGAGGGAAAAACTGTTTTTT

j_call: TRBJ2-3
clone_size: -
d_call: -
v_call: TRBV7-2
cdr3_aa: CASSFRADLGTDTQYF
cdr3_nt: TGTGCCAGCAGCTTTCGCGCGGATTTGGGCACAGATACGCAGTATTTT

j_call: TRBJ1-2
clone_size: -
d_call: -
v_call: TRBV27
cdr3_aa: CASSLVGRNYGYTF
cdr3_nt: TGTGCCAGCAGTTTAGTTGGCAGAAACTATGGCTACACCTTC

j_call: TRBJ2-3
clone_size: -
d_call: TRBD2
v_call: TRBV19
cdr3_aa: CASSIGASGGVHTQYF
cdr3_nt: TGTGCCAGTAGTATAGGTGCTAGCGGGGGGGTTCATACGCAGTATTTT

j_call: TRBJ1-1
clone_size: -
d_call: -
v_call: TRBV27
cdr3_aa: CASSLAPEIAEAFF
cdr3_nt: TGTGCCAGCAGCCTCGCCCCGGAGATCGCTGAAGCTTTCTTT

j_call: TRBJ1-6
clone_size: -
d_call: -
v_call: TRBV3-1/TRBV3-2
cdr3_aa: CASSPIPGRMINSPLHF
cdr3_nt: TGTGCCAGCAGCCCCATCCCAGGGCGAATGATTAATTCACCCCTCCACTTT

j_call: TRBJ2-3
clone_size: -
d_call: TRBD1
v_call: TRBV18
cdr3_aa: CASSRDSGGTDTQYF
cdr3_nt: TGTGCCAGCTCACGGGACAGTGGGGGCACAGATACGCAGTATTTT

j_call: TRBJ1-5
clone_size: -
d_call: TRBD1
v_call: TRBV4-2
cdr3_aa: CASSQVTGVGNQPQHF
cdr3_nt: TGTGCCAGCAGCCAAGTTACAGGGGTGGGCAATCAGCCCCAGCATTTT

j_call: TRBJ1-2
clone_size: -
d_call: TRBD1
v_call: TRBV5-4
cdr3_aa: CASSLDETGGNGYTF
cdr3_nt: TGTGCCAGCAGCTTGGACGAGACAGGGGGCAATGGCTACACCTTC

j_call: TRBJ2-7
clone_size: -
d_call: TRBD2
v_call: TRBV5-8
cdr3_aa: CASSSYTSGTRYEQYF
cdr3_nt: TGTGCCAGCAGCTCTTATACTAGCGGGACGAGGTACGAGCAGTACTTC

j_call: TRBJ2-2
clone_size: -
d_call: -
v_call: TRBV7-2
cdr3_aa: CASSARGTGNTGELFF
cdr3_nt: TGTGCCAGCAGCGCCCGCGGGACTGGGAACACCGGGGAGCTGTTTTTT

j_call: TRBJ1-2
clone_size: once
d_call: -
v_call: TRBV4-1
cdr3_aa: CASSQENLLEGYTF
cdr3_nt: TGCGCCAGCAGCCAAGAAAACCTACTGGAGGGGTACACCTTC

j_call: TRBJ2-7
clone_size: -
d_call: TRBD2
v_call: TRBV5-1
cdr3_aa: CASSLVLAGGPGEQYF
cdr3_nt: TGCGCCAGCAGCTTGGTCCTAGCGGGAGGCCCTGGCGAGCAGTACTTC

j_call: TRBJ1-2
clone_size: -
d_call: -
v_call: TRBV9
cdr3_aa: CASSVEPGGRNYGYTF
cdr3_nt: TGTGCCAGCAGCGTAGAGCCGGGGGGAAGGAACTATGGCTACACCTTC

j_call: TRBJ1-1
clone_size: -
d_call: TRBD1
v_call: TRBV5-1
cdr3_aa: CASTLGDSLRFRTEAFF
cdr3_nt: TGCGCCAGCACCCTAGGGGACAGCCTGCGTTTCCGGACTGAAGCTTTCTTT

j_call: TRBJ1-1
clone_size: -
d_call: -
v_call: TRBV5-6
cdr3_aa: CASAFEGTEAFF
cdr3_nt: TGTGCCAGCGCGTTCGAGGGCACTGAAGCTTTCTTT